Here is one T cell receptor (beta chain) with its context. Next came a second PCR, run for about 6 to 11 cycles, which used a sample-barcoded 5' primer along with a J-beta primer mix. A single record per CDR3 protein comes from TCRdb applying MiXCR to the 5' RACE reads. The profile shows approximately 2,000,000 distinct CDR3 sequences, about two fifths of them singletons. The data are from a study of blood T cells in healthy people across ages. The germline V and J ends were trimmed by 2 bases and 0 bases, with 13 bases remaining between them. The CDR3 contains 16 residues. Input material: blood. The chain combines TRBV12-3 or TRBV12-4 with TRBJ1-1; TRBD1 is a possible D gene (5 bases). The origin of this receptor is a human donor in good health. This CDR3 is CASSLLTGGLNTEAFF. CDR3 nucleotide sequence: TGTGCCAGCAGTTTATTAACAGGCGGATTGAACACTGAAGCTTTCTTT.